Following are 11 T cell receptor beta chains from one sample sequenced in a study of blood T cells in healthy people across ages (dated by TCRdb to the mid-2010s). Libraries were prepared through 5' RACE. The data were produced on an Illumina HiSeq 2500. A second about 7 to 11 cycle PCR used a sample-barcoded 5' primer and a J-beta primer mix. TCRdb applied fastp at Q25 and MiXCR to the public reads, then kept only in-frame beta chains. Entries that share a CDR3 protein sequence are merged under the most common genes and DNA. This sample comprises about 1.4 million distinct CDR3 sequences, approximately 60% of them detected only once. The top ten clonotypes cover roughly 7% of the sample. What was sequenced was blood. All receptors come from a man between 18 and 35 years old in good health.

The J gene is TRBJ1-1, the V gene TRBV12-3 or TRBV12-4; D is undetermined. Trimming left V 8 bases short and J 1 base short, with 8 bases between. CDR3 length: 12 amino acids. The CDR3 DNA sequence: TGTGCCAGCCGAGAATCGAACACTGAAGCTTTCTTT. Translation gives CASRESNTEAFF.

In regard to this clonotype: This clone may be a read error of a much larger clone one base away. The chain carries TRBV9 and TRBJ2-5, with unresolved D. The CDR3 has 11 amino acids. Germline CDR1 reads SGDLS; CDR2 reads YYNGEE. CDR3 residues: CAGSVEETQYF. DNA for the CDR3: TGTGCCGGCAGCGTAGAAGAGACCCAGTACTTC.

The chain joins TRBV4-3 to TRBJ2-4, with D tentatively TRBD1 (6 bases). The DNA end favors TRBJ2-7, so the J call may be wrong. CDR1 and CDR2 (germline): LGHNA, YSLEER. There are 16 residues in the CDR3. CDR3 DNA sequence: TGCGCCAGCAGCCAAGATTGGGGGACACGGAACTACGAGCAGTACTTC. Protein: CASSQDWGTRNYEQYF.

V gene TRBV27 combines with J gene TRBJ1-1, with TRBD1 matching over 12 bases. The CDR3 loop spans 16 amino acids. V lost 11 bases, J lost 1 base, and 11 bases stayed unmatched. Per germline, CDR1 MNHEY and CDR2 SMNVEV (reference sequence). CDR3 nucleotides: TGTGCCGCTTGGGGGGGACAGGGGGCCCAGAACACTGAAGCTTTCTTT. This codes for CAAWGGQGAQNTEAFF.

The table lists this clonotype with a count of one. The chain carries TRBV7-9 and TRBJ1-1, with a tentative D call TRBD1 (6 bases). The V gene's germline CDR1 is SEHNR and CDR2 FQNEAQ (reference sequence). The CDR3 extends over 15 amino acids. Trimming took 4 bases from V and 6 from J, leaving 18 bases between them. The CDR3 region has the DNA TGTGCCAGCAGCTCTGGGGGCGTGAACTTTCCTGAAGCTTTCTTT. This translates into CASSSGGVNFPEAFF.

This chain uses TRBV29-1 with TRBJ2-7; D not resolved. From germline, CDR1 is SQVTM and CDR2 ANQGSEA. The CDR3 loop spans 12 amino acids. V lost 7 bases and J 3 bases, leaving 13 bases between the germline ends. CDR3 coding DNA: TGCAGCGCACCAGCCACCCGCTACGAGCAGTACTTC. It specifies CSAPATRYEQYF.

The chain links TRBV25-1 to TRBJ1-1; D is uncertain. V gave up 3 bases and J gave up 3 bases, with 8 bases separating them. CDR3 length: 13 amino acids. Per germline, CDR1 MGHDK and CDR2 SYGVNS. CDR3 region: CASSDWEDTEAFF. The CDR3 DNA follows: TGTGCCAGCAGTGATTGGGAGGACACTGAAGCTTTCTTT.

There are a few counts of this clonotype. CDR3 residues: CASSYGSTNEKLFF. The CDR3 DNA reads as TGTGCCAGCAGTTATGGATCAACTAATGAAAAACTGTTTTTT. The chain recombines TRBV6-5 with TRBJ1-4; D unresolved. The V end was cut by 3 bases, the J end by 0 bases, with 5 bases between. Germline V lookup: CDR1 MNHEY, CDR2 SVGAGI. This CDR3 spans 14 amino acids.

V is TRBV5-1 and J is TRBJ2-3, with D perhaps matching TRBD1 (7 bases). The length of the CDR3 is 16 residues. Germline CDR1 reads SGHRS; CDR2 reads YFSETQ. V shed 0 bases and J shed 2 bases, with 13 bases lying between them. CDR3 nucleotides: TGCGCCAGCAGCTTGGGAGGCGGGACAGCCACAGATACGCAGTATTTT. Protein product: CASSLGGGTATDTQYF.

V usage is TRBV7-2 and J usage is TRBJ1-5; D not certain. The germline V and J ends were trimmed by 5 bases and 5 bases, with 13 bases remaining between them. This CDR3 is built from 14 residues. The germline gives CDR1 SGHTA, CDR2 FQGNSA. CDR3 in DNA: TGTGCCAGCAGCCCGCAGGATCCCTATCAGCCCCAGCATTTT. This translates into CASSPQDPYQPQHF.

This clonotype has a handful of counts. The chain recombines TRBV27 with TRBJ2-7, with unresolved D. This CDR3 comprises 17 residues. CDR1 and CDR2 from the germline V gene are MNHEY and SMNVEV (reference sequence). The germline V and J ends were trimmed by 5 bases and 0 bases, with 20 bases remaining between them. The CDR3 DNA sequence: TGTGCCAGCAGTCCTCAAGGCGCTCGGGCCTTCTCCTACGAGCAGTACTTC. Translated, it gives CASSPQGARAFSYEQYF.